This TCR beta chain appears in the sequencing data of a study of cytomegalovirus exposure and HLA in healthy donors. Overall study findings and caveats: Among TCR beta chains, those listed as cytomegalovirus-associated numbered about 150. Accurate prediction of most subjects' HLA-A and HLA-B alleles from TCR beta sequences was reported.

V lost 3 bases and J lost 8, with 16 bases in between. CDR1 and CDR2 (germline): LNHDA, SQIVND (reference sequence). The CDR3 length is 15 residues. PCR primers comprised 60 Vbeta and 13 Jbeta primers. Some clones are missing from TCRdb's copy, which holds only in-frame ones; the method was immunoSEQ multiplex PCR. This table holds about 160,000 clones, 75% to 90% found once. Note on this clone: The antigen is undetermined.

The sequenced material came from PBMCs. The clonotype comes from a male donor in good health and CMV-seropositive. V usage is TRBV19 and J usage is TRBJ2-2, with D uncertain. The CDR3 loop reads CASSIIQARRGELFF. The CDR3 DNA follows: TGTGCCAGTAGTATTATTCAGGCTCGACGGGGGGAGCTGTTTTTT.